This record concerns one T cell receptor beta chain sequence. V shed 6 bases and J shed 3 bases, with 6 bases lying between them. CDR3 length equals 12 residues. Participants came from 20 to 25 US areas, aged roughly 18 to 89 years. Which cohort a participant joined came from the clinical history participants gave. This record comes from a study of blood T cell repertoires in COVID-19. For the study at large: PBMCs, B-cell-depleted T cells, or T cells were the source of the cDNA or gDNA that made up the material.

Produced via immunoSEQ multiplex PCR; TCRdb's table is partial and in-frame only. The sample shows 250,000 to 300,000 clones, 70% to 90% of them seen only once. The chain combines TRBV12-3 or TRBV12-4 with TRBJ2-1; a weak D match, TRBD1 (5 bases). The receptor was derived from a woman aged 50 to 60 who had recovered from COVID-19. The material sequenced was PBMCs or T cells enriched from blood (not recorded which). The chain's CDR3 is CASRDNYNEQFF. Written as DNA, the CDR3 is TGTGCCAGCAGGGACAACTACAATGAGCAGTTCTTC.